This section outlines one T cell receptor (beta chain) sequence together with its context. 200 to 250 ng DNA, approximately 31,000 T cell genomes, went into each sorted-subset replicate PCR. Repertoires were generated with immunoSEQ multiplex PCR, while TCRdb's copy carries only in-frame clones and drops some. The data show some 2,000,000 clones, roughly 95% seen once. This sample stems from a study of shared clonotypes between healthy human individuals. The CDR3 sequence is 16 residues long. Germline assignment: CDR1 MDHEN and CDR2 SYDVKM. The trim removed 6 bases at V and 0 bases at J, leaving 8 bases unmatched.

Sequenced input: naive CD4+ T cells sorted from blood. The sample's subset: CD45RA+ positively selected. This TCR came from a man aged 18 to 30 in good health. The V call is TRBV28, the J call TRBJ2-1; 7 bases agree with TRBD2. CDR3: CASRGSGKSSYNEQFF. DNA for the CDR3: TGTGCCAGCAGGGGGAGCGGGAAGAGCTCCTACAATGAGCAGTTCTTC. Using reference TRBV28 and TRBJ2-1 for the parts outside the CDR3, the full variable domain is DVKVTQSSRYLVKRTGEKVFLECVQDMDHENMFWYRQDPGLGLRLIYFSYDVKMKEKGDIPEGYSVSREKKERFSLILESASTNQTSMYLCASRGSGKSSYNEQFFGPGTRLTVL.